The 5 T cell receptor beta chains below were found in one sample sequenced in a study of blood T cell repertoires in COVID-19. TCRdb keeps only in-frame clones here, not all; method: immunoSEQ multiplex PCR. The sample comprises 150,000 to 200,000 clones, about 70% of which are singletons, and roughly 9.4% rests with the top ten. The sample consisted of peripheral blood. These receptors were collected from a woman aged 50 to 60 with active or convalescent COVID-19.

This clone appeared a few times. This rearrangement joins TRBV4-2 to TRBJ2-7; 12 bases align to TRBD2. CDR1 LGHNA and CDR2 YNFKEQ come from the germline V gene. V was clipped by 1 base and J by 0 bases; unmatched bases: 1. The CDR3 is 16 amino acids. The CDR3 DNA is TGTGCCAGCAGCCAAGGGACTAGCGGGGACTCCTACGAGCAGTACTTC. This translates into CASSQGTSGDSYEQYF.

The gene calls are TRBV7-9 and TRBJ1-2; 7 bases align to TRBD1. V trimming: 4 bases; J trimming: 7 bases; junction bases outside the gene matches: 9. Germline V gene lookup returns CDR1 SEHNR and CDR2 FQNEAQ (reference sequence). The CDR3 is 14 amino acids. In DNA form, the CDR3 reads TGTGCCAGCAGCTCCCCAGACAGGGAGGCTGGCTACACCTTC. Translated: CASSSPDREAGYTF.

J is TRBJ1-1 and V is TRBV9; 7 bases align to TRBD1. Trimming removed 3 bases from V and 4 bases from J; junction bases left unmatched: 12. CDR1 is SGDLS, CDR2 YYNGEE, per germline. CDR3 length equals 16 residues. The CDR3 DNA follows: TGTGCCAGCAGCGGATCCTCGACAGGGAAAGGCACTGAAGCTTTCTTT. This sequence encodes CASSGSSTGKGTEAFF.

In this sample, this clone turned up a few times. The genes are TRBV27 and TRBJ2-2, with D tentatively TRBD1 (6 bases). This CDR3 contains 14 residues. Germline-derived CDR1 and CDR2 are MNHEY and SMNVEV (reference sequence). Deletions cut 5 bases from V and 7 bases from J, with 14 bases between. The CDR3 DNA reads as TGTGCCAGCAGTGCCCAACAGGGAAACGGGGAGCTGTTTTTT. It codes for CASSAQQGNGELFF.

This clone has only one observation. The rearrangement uses TRBV28 and TRBJ1-6; D ambiguous. The CDR3 has 13 residues. Germline-derived CDR1 and CDR2 are MDHEN and SYDVKM. V lost 3 bases, J lost 7 bases, and 7 bases lay in between. The CDR3 DNA sequence: TGTGCCAGCAGTTTGAGGGTGAATTCACCCCTCCACTTT. Residues: CASSLRVNSPLHF.